The TCR beta chain described here comes from a study of identical twins. The CDR3 spans 14 residues. Germline V lookup: CDR1 SEHNR, CDR2 FQNEAQ (reference sequence). Trimming at V came to 7 bases and at J to 4 bases, leaving 9 bases not matched to a gene. A few counts support this clonotype. One entry per CDR3 protein, called by TCRdb with MiXCR from the 5' RACE reads. This table holds hundreds of thousands of distinct CDR3 sequences, roughly 18% found once. These data were likewise used in another study, on T cells expressing NK-cell markers.

The chain is built from TRBV7-9 and TRBJ2-7; TRBD1 agrees at 8 bases. This receptor was taken from a woman aged 18-29 years in good health. Sequencing was carried out using PBMCs. The CDR3 sequence: CASTAGTGAYEQYF. Here the CDR3 DNA reads TGTGCCAGCACTGCCGGGACAGGAGCTTACGAGCAGTACTTC.